What follows are 5 T cell receptor beta chains derived from one specimen sequenced in a study of T-cell memory formation after mild COVID-19. TCRdb redid the calling of the 5' RACE reads with MiXCR, one entry per CDR3 protein. Here the sample spans roughly 110,000 distinct CDR3 sequences, approximately 15% being singletons. Input material: PBMCs or a T cell subset sorted from them (not recorded which). The source of these receptors is a man younger than 30 who had mild COVID-19 (a few samples of this study predate the infection). Cell type and time point are not known.

The chain combines TRBV2 with TRBJ2-1; 10 bases are shared with TRBD1. The V and J ends lost 7 bases and 5 bases, in that order; junction bases with no gene match: 5. The CDR3 contains 14 residues. Germline assignment: CDR1 SNHLY and CDR2 FYNNEI. The CDR3 DNA reads as TGTGCCAGCAAACCGGGACAGGGGCACAATGAGCAGTTCTTC. This sequence encodes CASKPGQGHNEQFF.

The chain has TRBV7-9 and TRBJ1-4; no firm D call. Looked up from germline, CDR1 is SEHNR and CDR2 is FQNEAQ (reference sequence). This CDR3 has 16 residues. Trimming shortened V by 5 bases and J by 8 bases, and 21 bases separated the two germline ends. CDR3 protein: CASSPPRGDSREKLFF. CDR3 nucleotide sequence: TGTGCCAGCAGCCCCCCCCGCGGTGATAGTAGGGAAAAACTGTTTTTT.

This clonotype was picked up a small number of times. The chain couples TRBV7-6 to TRBJ2-3; D is undetermined. V shed 1 base and J shed 2 bases, with 10 bases lying between them. CDR1 is SGHVS and CDR2 is FNYEAQ in the germline V gene. This CDR3 comprises 15 residues. In DNA form, the CDR3 reads TGTGCCAGCAGCTTAGTTCTACGCGCCACAGATACGCAGTATTTT. Translated, it gives CASSLVLRATDTQYF.

In its sample, this clonotype was seen a few times. The gene calls are TRBV7-2 and TRBJ1-1; D gene unclear. The length of the CDR3 is 12 residues. The ends were cut back, 5 bases at V and 7 bases at J, with 11 bases in the middle. Germline V CDR1 and CDR2: SGHTA, FQGNSA. DNA for the CDR3: TGTGCCAGCAGCCCGGACGGGGATGAAGCTTTCTTT. This gives the protein CASSPDGDEAFF. Complete variable domain (other parts from reference TRBV7-2 and TRBJ1-1): GAGVSQSPSNKVTEKGKDVELRCDPISGHTALYWYRQSLGQGLEFLIYFQGNSAPDKSGLPSDRFSAERTGGSVSTLTIQRTQQEDSAVYLCASSPDGDEAFFGQGTRLTVV.

This clonotype was counted ten times or more. This chain connects TRBV2 to TRBJ2-1; D gene ambiguous. V was pared by 7 bases and J by 4 bases, with 17 bases between. This CDR3 region has 15 residues. The germline V gene encodes CDR1 SNHLY and CDR2 FYNNEI. CDR3 loop: CASTPFKGTYNEQFF. The CDR3 coding sequence is TGTGCCAGCACCCCGTTTAAAGGAACGTACAATGAGCAGTTCTTC.